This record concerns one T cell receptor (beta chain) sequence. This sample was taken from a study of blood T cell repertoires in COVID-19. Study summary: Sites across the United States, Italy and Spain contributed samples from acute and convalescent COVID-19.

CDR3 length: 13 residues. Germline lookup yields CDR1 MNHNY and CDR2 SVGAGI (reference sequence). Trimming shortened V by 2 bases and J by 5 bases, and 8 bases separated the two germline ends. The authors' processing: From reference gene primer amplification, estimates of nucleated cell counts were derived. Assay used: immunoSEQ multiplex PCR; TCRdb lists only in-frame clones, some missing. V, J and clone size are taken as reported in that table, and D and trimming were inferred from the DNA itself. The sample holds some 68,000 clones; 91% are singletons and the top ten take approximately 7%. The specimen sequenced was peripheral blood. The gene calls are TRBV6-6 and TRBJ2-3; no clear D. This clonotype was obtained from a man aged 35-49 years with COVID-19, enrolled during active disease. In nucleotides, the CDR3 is TGTGCCAGCAGTTACCGAGGTCGAGATACGCAGTATTTT. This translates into CASSYRGRDTQYF.